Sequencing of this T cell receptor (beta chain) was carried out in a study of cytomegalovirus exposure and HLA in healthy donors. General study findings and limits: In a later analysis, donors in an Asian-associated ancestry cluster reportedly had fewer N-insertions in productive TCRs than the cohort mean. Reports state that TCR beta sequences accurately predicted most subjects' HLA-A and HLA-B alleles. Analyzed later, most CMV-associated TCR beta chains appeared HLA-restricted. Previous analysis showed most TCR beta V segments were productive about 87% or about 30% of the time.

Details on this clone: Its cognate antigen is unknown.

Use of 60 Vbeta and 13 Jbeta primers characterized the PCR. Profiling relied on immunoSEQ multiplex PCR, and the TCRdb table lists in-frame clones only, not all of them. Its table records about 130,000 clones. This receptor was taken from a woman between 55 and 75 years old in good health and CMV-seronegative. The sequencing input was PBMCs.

CDR3 loop: CASGTSDTGELFF. CDR3 DNA: TGTGCCAGCGGGACTAGCGACACCGGGGAGCTGTTTTTT. The chain links TRBV6-5 to TRBJ2-2, with 10 positions matching TRBD2. The germline V gene has CDR1 MNHEY and CDR2 SVGAGI. The CDR3 contains 13 residues. Trimming took 8 bases from V and 3 from J; bases not matched to a gene: 0.